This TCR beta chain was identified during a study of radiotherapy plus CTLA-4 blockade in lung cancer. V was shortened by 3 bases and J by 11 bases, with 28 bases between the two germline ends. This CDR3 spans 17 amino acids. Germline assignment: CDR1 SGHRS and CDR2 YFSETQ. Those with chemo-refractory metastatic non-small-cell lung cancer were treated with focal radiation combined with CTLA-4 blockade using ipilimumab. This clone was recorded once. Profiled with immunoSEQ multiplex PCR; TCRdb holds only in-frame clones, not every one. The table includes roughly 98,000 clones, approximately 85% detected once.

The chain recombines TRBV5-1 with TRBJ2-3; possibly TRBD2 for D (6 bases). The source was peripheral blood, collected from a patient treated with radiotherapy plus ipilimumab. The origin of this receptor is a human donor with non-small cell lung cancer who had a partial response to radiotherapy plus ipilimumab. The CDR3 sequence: CASSSPKSGPFMGGQYF. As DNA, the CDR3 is TGCGCCAGCAGCTCCCCCAAGAGCGGCCCGTTCATGGGGGGGCAGTATTTT. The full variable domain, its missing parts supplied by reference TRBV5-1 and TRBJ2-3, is KAGVTQTPRYLIKTRGQQVTLSCSPISGHRSVSWYQQTPGQGLQFLFEYFSETQRNKGNFPGRFSGRQFSNSRSEMNVSTLELGDSALYLCASSSPKSGPFMGGQYFGPGTRLTVL.